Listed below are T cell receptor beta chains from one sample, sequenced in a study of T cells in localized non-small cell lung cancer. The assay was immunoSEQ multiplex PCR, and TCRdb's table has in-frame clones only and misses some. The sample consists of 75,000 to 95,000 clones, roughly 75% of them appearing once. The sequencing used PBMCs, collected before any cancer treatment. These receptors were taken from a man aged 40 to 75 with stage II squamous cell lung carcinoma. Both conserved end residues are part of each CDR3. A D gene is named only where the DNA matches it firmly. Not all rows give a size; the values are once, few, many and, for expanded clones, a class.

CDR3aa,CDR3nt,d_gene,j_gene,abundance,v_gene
CAISESNGLGYTF,TGTGCCATCAGTGAGTCGAACGGGCTTGGCTACACCTTC,NA,TRBJ1-2,NA,TRBV10-3
CASSVGDIATNEKLFF,TGTGCCAGCAGCGTAGGGGACATCGCAACTAATGAAAAACTGTTTTTT,NA,TRBJ1-4,NA,TRBV9
CASSLWTSGGQSTDTQYF,TGCGCCAGCAGCTTGTGGACTAGCGGGGGCCAGAGCACAGATACGCAGTATTTT,TRBD2,TRBJ2-3,NA,TRBV5-1
CASSLRARTEAFF,TGCGCCAGCAGCTTGAGAGCGAGGACTGAAGCTTTCTTT,NA,TRBJ1-1,NA,TRBV5-1
CASSFGLAGGADTQYF,TGTGCCAGCAGCTTCGGTCTAGCGGGAGGTGCAGATACGCAGTATTTT,TRBD2,TRBJ2-3,NA,TRBV7-9
CASSLRGVETQYF,TGCGCCAGCAGCTTGAGGGGGGTGGAGACCCAGTACTTC,NA,TRBJ2-5,NA,TRBV5-1
CASSPPSGGSYEQYF,TGTGCCAGCAGCCCCCCTAGCGGGGGATCCTACGAGCAGTACTTC,TRBD2,TRBJ2-7,NA,TRBV7-2
CAWSAGAGSPLHF,TGTGCCTGGAGTGCAGGAGCGGGTTCACCCCTCCACTTT,NA,TRBJ1-6,many,TRBV30
CASSLGQTANEKLFF,TGTGCCAGCAGCTTAGGTCAGACAGCTAATGAAAAACTGTTTTTT,NA,TRBJ1-4,NA,TRBV7-9
CASSPIGTAGSNQPQHF,TGTGCCAGCAGCCCAATTGGGACGGCTGGTAGCAATCAGCCCCAGCATTTT,NA,TRBJ1-5,once,TRBV27
CASSQVSGRAYEQYF,TGTGCCAGCAGCCAAGTTAGCGGGAGGGCCTACGAGCAGTACTTC,TRBD2,TRBJ2-7,NA,TRBV28
CASSPRDGLDGKTQYF,TGCGCCAGCAGCCCTAGGGACGGCCTGGATGGAAAGACCCAGTACTTC,NA,TRBJ2-5,once,TRBV4-1
CASSFSRDRELFF,TGTGCCAGCAGCTTCTCAAGGGACCGGGAGCTGTTTTTT,NA,TRBJ2-2,NA,TRBV7-8
CASSVAGRGGDGYTF,TGTGCCAGCAGCGTAGCTGGCAGGGGAGGGGATGGCTACACCTTC,NA,TRBJ1-2,NA,TRBV9
CASSLAPAGGWDEQFF,TGTGCCAGCAGCTTAGCCCCGGCGGGAGGGTGGGATGAGCAGTTCTTC,TRBD2,TRBJ2-1,NA,TRBV7-6
CASSLAVGAYEQYF,TGTGCCAGCAGTTTAGCCGTGGGCGCCTACGAGCAGTACTTC,NA,TRBJ2-7,NA,TRBV28
CAWGRGRGQYF,TGTGCCTGGGGTAGGGGGAGGGGGCAGTACTTC,NA,TRBJ2-7,NA,TRBV30
CSVEYYQTQYF,TGCAGCGTTGAATACTACCAGACCCAGTACTTC,NA,TRBJ2-5,NA,TRBV29-1
CASIRGFGAYNEQFF,TGTGCCAGCATTAGGGGTTTTGGCGCCTACAATGAGCAGTTCTTC,NA,TRBJ2-1,NA,TRBV28
CASSPIPGSKGNQPQHF,TGTGCCAGTAGTCCCATCCCCGGATCGAAAGGCAATCAGCCCCAGCATTTT,NA,TRBJ1-5,NA,TRBV19
CASRPLTGRDEKLFF,TGTGCCAGCAGACCCCTTACAGGGAGGGATGAAAAACTGTTTTTT,NA,TRBJ1-4,NA,TRBV5-8
CASSRGGFEQYF,TGTGCCAGCAGCCGCGGGGGGTTCGAGCAGTACTTC,TRBD2,TRBJ2-7,NA,TRBV11-2
CASSFLQRRSTGELFF,TGTGCCAGCAGCTTTTTGCAGCGGAGGAGCACCGGGGAGCTGTTTTTT,NA,TRBJ2-2,NA,TRBV5-6
CASSGGQRYSGANVLTF,TGTGCCAGCAGCGGGGGACAGCGATACTCTGGGGCCAACGTCCTGACTTTC,TRBD1,TRBJ2-6,NA,TRBV5-6
CASTLDTGYYGYTF,TGCGCCAGCACCCTTGACACCGGCTACTATGGCTACACCTTC,NA,TRBJ1-2,few,TRBV5-1
CASSSGVTNEKLFF,TGTGCCAGCAGTAGCGGAGTAACTAATGAAAAACTGTTTTTT,NA,TRBJ1-4,NA,TRBV2
CASSPNPGPANEQFF,TGTGCTAGCAGTCCCAATCCCGGGCCAGCGAATGAGCAGTTCTTC,NA,TRBJ2-1,NA,TRBV7-7
CAIRGSGGENEQFF,TGTGCCATCAGGGGTAGCGGGGGGGAAAATGAGCAGTTCTTC,TRBD2,TRBJ2-1,NA,TRBV10-3
CASRTKGHSGNTIYF,TGTGCCAGCAGGACCAAGGGCCACTCTGGAAACACCATATATTTT,NA,TRBJ1-3,NA,TRBV2
CASRDSLIGYTF,TGTGCCAGCAGGGACAGTTTAATTGGCTACACCTTC,NA,TRBJ1-2,NA,TRBV2
CASSRTGNYEQYF,TGTGCCAGCTCCAGGACAGGGAACTACGAGCAGTACTTC,TRBD1,TRBJ2-7,few,TRBV11-3
CASSPIQTAKETQYF,TGTGCCAGCAGCCCTATCCAGACAGCGAAGGAGACCCAGTACTTC,NA,TRBJ2-5,once,TRBV16
CASSLPGSLTGELFF,TGTGCCAGCAGCTTACCGGGTTCGCTCACCGGGGAGCTGTTTTTT,NA,TRBJ2-2,NA,TRBV5-6
CASRPDMGRAEQYF,TGTGCCAGCAGGCCAGACATGGGGCGGGCCGAGCAGTACTTC,NA,TRBJ2-7,NA,TRBV6-6
CASSYSSGTLNTEAFF,TGTGCCAGCAGTTACTCATCCGGGACGTTGAACACTGAAGCTTTCTTT,NA,TRBJ1-1,NA,TRBV6-5
CASSEASGVGQPQHF,TGTGCCAGCAGTGAAGCATCGGGGGTGGGCCAGCCCCAGCATTTT,NA,TRBJ1-5,NA,TRBV6-1
CASSINGINTEAFF,TGTGCCAGTAGTATTAACGGGATCAACACTGAAGCTTTCTTT,NA,TRBJ1-1,NA,TRBV19
CASSNFGIQETQYF,TGTGCCAGCAGCAACTTTGGGATCCAAGAGACCCAGTACTTC,NA,TRBJ2-5,NA,TRBV6-5
CASSEHGTEIYEQYF,TGTGCCAGCAGTGAACACGGGACAGAGATCTACGAGCAGTACTTC,TRBD1,TRBJ2-7,NA,TRBV6-1
CASSSRLAGVSSYEQYF,TGTGCCAGCAGCTCTCGACTAGCGGGAGTGAGCTCCTACGAGCAGTACTTC,TRBD2,TRBJ2-7,NA,TRBV5-5
CASSPRTGNYGYTF,TGTGCCAGCAGCCCGAGGACAGGGAACTATGGCTACACCTTC,TRBD1,TRBJ1-2,few,TRBV7-2
CAWSPSGFTEAFF,TGTGCCTGGAGTCCTTCCGGTTTCACTGAAGCTTTCTTT,NA,TRBJ1-1,NA,TRBV30
CASSYEGSGANVLTF,TGTGCCAGCAGTTACGAGGGCTCTGGGGCCAACGTCCTGACTTTC,NA,TRBJ2-6,NA,TRBV6-5
CASSLPGQLNSPLHF,TGTGCCAGCAGCTTGCCGGGACAGCTCAATTCACCCCTCCACTTT,TRBD1,TRBJ1-6,NA,TRBV5-4
CASSLVGGDPDTQYF,TGTGCCAGCAGCTTGGTCGGGGGGGACCCAGATACGCAGTATTTT,TRBD2,TRBJ2-3,NA,TRBV5-6
CASITPRGRGTEAFF,TGTGCCAGCATAACCCCCAGGGGACGAGGAACTGAAGCTTTCTTT,NA,TRBJ1-1,NA,TRBV28
CASRRGYNEQFF,TGTGCCAGCCGAAGGGGCTACAATGAGCAGTTCTTC,NA,TRBJ2-1,NA,TRBV6-1
CASSNSGTGGSPLHF,TGTGCCAGCAGTAACTCCGGGACAGGGGGATCACCCCTCCACTTT,TRBD1,TRBJ1-6,NA,TRBV11-2
CASRRQGVNSPLHF,TGTGCCAGCAGGAGACAGGGTGTTAATTCACCCCTCCACTTT,TRBD1,TRBJ1-6,few,TRBV2
CASSFWDIGQAQYGYTF,TGCGCCAGCAGCTTTTGGGACATCGGGCAGGCCCAATATGGCTACACCTTC,NA,TRBJ1-2,NA,TRBV5-1
CASSLSPLGRETQYF,TGCGCCAGCAGCTTGAGCCCGCTGGGAAGGGAGACCCAGTACTTC,NA,TRBJ2-5,NA,TRBV5-1
CASSPLAGQAYEQYF,TGTGCCAGCAGCCCACTAGCGGGACAGGCCTACGAGCAGTACTTC,TRBD2,TRBJ2-7,NA,TRBV7-8
CASSSQADTGELFF,TGTGCCAGTAGTTCCCAGGCGGACACCGGGGAGCTGTTTTTT,NA,TRBJ2-2,NA,TRBV19
CASSQGGRGYLETQYF,TGTGCCAGCAGCCAAGGAGGCAGGGGGTACCTAGAGACCCAGTACTTC,TRBD1,TRBJ2-5,NA,TRBV4-2
CASSPIGTGRNTGELFF,TGCGCCAGCAGCCCCATCGGGACAGGGCGTAACACCGGGGAGCTGTTTTTT,TRBD1,TRBJ2-2,NA,TRBV4-1
CASSSGTAGRDTQYF,TGTGCCAGCAGTTCCGGGACGGCCGGGAGAGATACGCAGTATTTT,NA,TRBJ2-3,NA,TRBV28
CSVGTGGMGEQYF,TGCAGCGTGGGAACGGGGGGCATGGGAGAGCAGTACTTC,NA,TRBJ2-7,NA,TRBV29-1